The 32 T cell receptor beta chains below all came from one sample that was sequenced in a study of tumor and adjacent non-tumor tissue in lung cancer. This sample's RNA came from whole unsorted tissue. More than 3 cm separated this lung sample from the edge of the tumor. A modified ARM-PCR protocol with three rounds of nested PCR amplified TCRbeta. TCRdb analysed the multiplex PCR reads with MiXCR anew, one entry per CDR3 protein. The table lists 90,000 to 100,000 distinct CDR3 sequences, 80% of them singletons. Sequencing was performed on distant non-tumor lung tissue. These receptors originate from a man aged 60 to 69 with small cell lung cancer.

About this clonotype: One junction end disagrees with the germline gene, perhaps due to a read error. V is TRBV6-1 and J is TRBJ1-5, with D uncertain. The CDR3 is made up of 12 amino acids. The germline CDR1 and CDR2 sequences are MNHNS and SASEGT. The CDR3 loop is CASRVGNQLQHF. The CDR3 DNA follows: TGTGCCAGCAGGGTAGGGAATCAGCTCCAGCATTTT.

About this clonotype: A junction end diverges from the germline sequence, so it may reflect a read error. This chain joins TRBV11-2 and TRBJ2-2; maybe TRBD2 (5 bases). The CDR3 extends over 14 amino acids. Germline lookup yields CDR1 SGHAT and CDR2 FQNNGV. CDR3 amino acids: CASSLAWENGELFF. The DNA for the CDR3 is TGTGCTAGCAGCTTAGCGTGGGAGAACGGGGAGCTGTTTTTT.

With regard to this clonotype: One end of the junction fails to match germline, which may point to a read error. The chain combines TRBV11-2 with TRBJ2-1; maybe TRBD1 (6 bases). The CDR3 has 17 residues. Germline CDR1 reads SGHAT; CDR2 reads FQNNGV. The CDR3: CASSLVTGQSSCNEQFF. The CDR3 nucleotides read TGTGCCAGCAGCCTAGTGACAGGCCAGAGCTCCTGCAATGAGCAGTTCTTC.

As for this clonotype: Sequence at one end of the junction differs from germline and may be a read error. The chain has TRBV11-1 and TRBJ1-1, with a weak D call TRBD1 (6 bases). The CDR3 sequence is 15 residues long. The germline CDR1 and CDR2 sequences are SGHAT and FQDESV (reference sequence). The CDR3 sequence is CASSLGDKRRPEALF. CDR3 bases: TGTGCCAGCAGCTTAGGGGACAAGAGGCGTCCTGAAGCTTTATTT.

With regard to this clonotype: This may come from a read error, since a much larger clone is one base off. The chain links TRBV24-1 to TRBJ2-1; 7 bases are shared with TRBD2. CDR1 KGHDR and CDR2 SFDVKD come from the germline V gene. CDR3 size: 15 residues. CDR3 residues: CAPSDWGGNHNEQFF. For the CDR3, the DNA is TGTGCCCCCAGTGATTGGGGAGGGAACCACAATGAGCAGTTCTTC.

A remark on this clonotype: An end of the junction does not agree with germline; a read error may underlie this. This chain's CDR3 is CACSPPAGLEQLF. CDR3 coding DNA: TGTGCCTGCAGCCCCCCGGCGGGACTTGAGCAGTTATTC. The chain couples TRBV5-4 to TRBJ2-1, with D maybe TRBD2 (6 bases). The germline V gene has CDR1 SGHNT and CDR2 YYREEE (reference sequence). The CDR3 has 13 residues.

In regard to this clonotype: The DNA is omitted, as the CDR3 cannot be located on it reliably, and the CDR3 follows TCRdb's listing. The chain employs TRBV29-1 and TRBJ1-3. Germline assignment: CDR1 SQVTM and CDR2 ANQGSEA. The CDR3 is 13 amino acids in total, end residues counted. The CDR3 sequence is CSVGKGSGNTVYF.

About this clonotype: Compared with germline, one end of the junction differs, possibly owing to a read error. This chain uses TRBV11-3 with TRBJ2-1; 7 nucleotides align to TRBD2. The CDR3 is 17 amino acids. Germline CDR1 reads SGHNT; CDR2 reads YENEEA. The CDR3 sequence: CTSSSLGGGVSYNEQSF. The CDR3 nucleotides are TGTACCAGCAGTTCTCTAGGTGGGGGGGTGTCCTACAATGAGCAGTCCTTC.

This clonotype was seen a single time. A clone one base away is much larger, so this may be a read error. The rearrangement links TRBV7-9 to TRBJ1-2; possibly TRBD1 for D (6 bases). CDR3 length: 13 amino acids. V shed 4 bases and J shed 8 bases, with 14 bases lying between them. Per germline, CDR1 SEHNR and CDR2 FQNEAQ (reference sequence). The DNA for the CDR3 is TGTGCCAGCAGCTCAGCAGGGGAAGGAGGCTACACCTTC. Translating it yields CASSSAGEGGYTF. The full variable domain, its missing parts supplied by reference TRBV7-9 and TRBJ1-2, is DTGVSQNPRHKITKRGQNVTFRCDPISEHNRLYWYRQTLGQGPEFLTYFQNEAQLEKSRLLSDRFSAERPKGSFSTLEIQRTEQGDSAMYLCASSSAGEGGYTFGSGTRLTVV.

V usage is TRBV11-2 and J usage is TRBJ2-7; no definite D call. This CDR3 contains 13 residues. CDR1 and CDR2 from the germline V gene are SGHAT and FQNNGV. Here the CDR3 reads CPSSSAGSNEQYV. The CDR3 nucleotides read TGTCCCAGCAGCTCAGCTGGCTCCAACGAGCAGTACGTC.

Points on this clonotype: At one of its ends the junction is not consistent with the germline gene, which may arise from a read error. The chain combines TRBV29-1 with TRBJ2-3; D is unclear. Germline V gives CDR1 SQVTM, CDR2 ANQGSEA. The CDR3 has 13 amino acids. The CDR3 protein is CSLESLNTDTQYF. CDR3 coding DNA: TGCAGCCTTGAAAGTCTTAACACGGATACGCAGTATTTT.

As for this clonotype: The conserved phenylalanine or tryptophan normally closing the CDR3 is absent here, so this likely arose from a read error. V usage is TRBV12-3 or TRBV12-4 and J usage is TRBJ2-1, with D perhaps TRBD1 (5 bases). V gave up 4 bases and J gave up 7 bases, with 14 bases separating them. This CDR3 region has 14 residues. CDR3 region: CASSSETEQNEQFS. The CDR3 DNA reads TGTGCCAGCAGTTCCGAGACAGAGCAGAATGAGCAGTTCTCC.

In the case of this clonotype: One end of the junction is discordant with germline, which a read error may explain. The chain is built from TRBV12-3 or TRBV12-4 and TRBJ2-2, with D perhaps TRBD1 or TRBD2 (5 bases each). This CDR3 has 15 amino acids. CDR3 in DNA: TGTGTCAGCACCTTGGGGGTAGCCGTTTCCGGGGAGCTGTTTTTT. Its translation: CVSTLGVAVSGELFF.

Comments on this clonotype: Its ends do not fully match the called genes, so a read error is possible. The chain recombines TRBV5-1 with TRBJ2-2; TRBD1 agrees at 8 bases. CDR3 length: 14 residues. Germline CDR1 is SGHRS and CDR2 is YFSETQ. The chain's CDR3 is CASSSRQGFGELCF. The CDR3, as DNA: TGCGCCAGCAGCTCCCGACAGGGGTTCGGGGAGCTGTGTTTT.

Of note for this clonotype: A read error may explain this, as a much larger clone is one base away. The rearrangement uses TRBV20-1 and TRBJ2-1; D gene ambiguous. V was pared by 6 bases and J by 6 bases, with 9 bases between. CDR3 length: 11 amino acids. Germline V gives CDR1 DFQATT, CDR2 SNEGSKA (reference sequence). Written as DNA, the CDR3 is TGCAGTGCCACTAATGGCAATGAGCAGTTCTTC. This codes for CSATNGNEQFF.

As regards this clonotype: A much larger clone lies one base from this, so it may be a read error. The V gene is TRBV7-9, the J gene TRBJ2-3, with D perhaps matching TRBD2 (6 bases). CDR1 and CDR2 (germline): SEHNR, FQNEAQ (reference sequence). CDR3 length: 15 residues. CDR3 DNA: TGTGCCAGCAGCCGTAGGGAAACTAGCATAGATACGCAGTATTTT. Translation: CASSRRETSIDTQYF.

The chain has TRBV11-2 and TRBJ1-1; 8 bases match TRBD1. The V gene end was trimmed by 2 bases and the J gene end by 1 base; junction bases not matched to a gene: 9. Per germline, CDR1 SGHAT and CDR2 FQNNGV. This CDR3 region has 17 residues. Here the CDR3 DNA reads TGTGCCAGCAGCTTATCAGGGGGCGTGGGTTGGAACACTGAAGCTTTCTTT. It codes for CASSLSGGVGWNTEAFF.

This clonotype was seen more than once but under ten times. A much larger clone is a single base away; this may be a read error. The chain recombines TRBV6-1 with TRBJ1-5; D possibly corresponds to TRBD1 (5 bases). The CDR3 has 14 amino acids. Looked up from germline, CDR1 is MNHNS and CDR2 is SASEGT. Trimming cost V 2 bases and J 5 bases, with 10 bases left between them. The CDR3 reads CASSERDSYQPQHF. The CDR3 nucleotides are TGTGCCAGCAGTGAACGAGACAGCTATCAGCCCCAGCATTTT.

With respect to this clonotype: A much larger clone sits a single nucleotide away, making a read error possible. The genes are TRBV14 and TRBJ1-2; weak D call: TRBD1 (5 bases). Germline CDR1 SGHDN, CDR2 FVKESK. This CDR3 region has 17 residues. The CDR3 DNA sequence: TGTGCCAGCAGCCAAGATCGTGGGGCCTCCCCAAACTATGGCTACGCCTTC. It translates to CASSQDRGASPNYGYAF.

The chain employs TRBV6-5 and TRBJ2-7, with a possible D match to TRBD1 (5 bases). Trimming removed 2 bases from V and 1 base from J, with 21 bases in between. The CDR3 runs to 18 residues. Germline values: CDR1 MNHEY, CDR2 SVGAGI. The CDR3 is CASSYGVRETSPSYEQYV. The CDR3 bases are TGTGCCAGCAGTTACGGGGTCAGGGAAACATCCCCTTCCTACGAGCAGTACGTC.

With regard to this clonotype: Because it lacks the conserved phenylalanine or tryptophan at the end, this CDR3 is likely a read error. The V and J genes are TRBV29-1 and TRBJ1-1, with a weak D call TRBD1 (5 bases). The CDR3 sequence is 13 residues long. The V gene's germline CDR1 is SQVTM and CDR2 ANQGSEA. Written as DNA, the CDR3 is TGCATCGTCTCGACAGCCATGAACACTGAAGCTTTCTTA. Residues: CIVSTAMNTEAFL.

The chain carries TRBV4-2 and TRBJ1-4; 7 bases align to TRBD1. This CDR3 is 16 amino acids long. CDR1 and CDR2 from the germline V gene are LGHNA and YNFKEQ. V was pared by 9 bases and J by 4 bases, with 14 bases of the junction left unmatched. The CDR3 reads CASCQTDRRGNEKLFF. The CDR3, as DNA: TGTGCCAGTTGCCAAACGGACAGGCGGGGTAATGAAAAACTGTTTTTT.

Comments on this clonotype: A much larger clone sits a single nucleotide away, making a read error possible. CDR3 coding DNA: TGTGCCAGCAATACCCCCCGGGGACAGGGTAGCACCGGGGAGCTGTTTTTT. It is translated as CASNTPRGQGSTGELFF. The chain employs TRBV6-1 and TRBJ2-2; 9 nucleotides agree with TRBD1. Germline V gene data show CDR1 as MNHNS and CDR2 as SASEGT. The CDR3 extends over 17 amino acids. J lost 4 bases, V lost 7 bases, and 13 bases had no gene match.

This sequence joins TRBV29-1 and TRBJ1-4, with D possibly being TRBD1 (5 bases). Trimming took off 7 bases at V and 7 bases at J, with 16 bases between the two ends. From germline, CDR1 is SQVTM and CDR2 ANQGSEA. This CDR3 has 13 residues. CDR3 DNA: TGCAGCGCGACAGAGGGCGCCGGTGAAAAACTGTTTTTT. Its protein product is CSATEGAGEKLFF.

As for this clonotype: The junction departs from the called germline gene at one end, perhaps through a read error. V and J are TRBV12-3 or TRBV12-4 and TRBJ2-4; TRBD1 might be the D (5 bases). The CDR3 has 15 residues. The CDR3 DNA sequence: TGTACCAGCAGTTTAGGGGCCAAGGGCAAAAACAATCAGTACTTC. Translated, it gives CTSSLGAKGKNNQYF.

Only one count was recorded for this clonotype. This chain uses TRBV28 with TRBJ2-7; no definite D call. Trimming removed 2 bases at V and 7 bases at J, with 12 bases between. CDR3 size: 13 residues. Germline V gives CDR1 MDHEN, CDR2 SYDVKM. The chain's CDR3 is CASSLKCGCEQYF. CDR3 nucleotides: TGTGCCAGCAGTTTAAAATGTGGTTGTGAGCAGTACTTC.

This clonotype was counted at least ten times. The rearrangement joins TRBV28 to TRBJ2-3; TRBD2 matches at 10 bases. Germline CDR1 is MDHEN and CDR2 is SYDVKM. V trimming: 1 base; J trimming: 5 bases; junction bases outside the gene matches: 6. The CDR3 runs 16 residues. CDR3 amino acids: CASSLYLAGDQDTQYF. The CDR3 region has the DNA TGTGCCAGCAGTTTATACCTAGCGGGAGATCAAGATACGCAGTATTTT.

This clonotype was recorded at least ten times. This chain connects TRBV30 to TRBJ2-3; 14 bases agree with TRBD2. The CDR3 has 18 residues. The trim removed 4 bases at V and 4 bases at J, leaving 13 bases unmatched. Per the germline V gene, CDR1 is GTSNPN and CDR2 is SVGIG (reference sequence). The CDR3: CAWTLSRLAGGFADTQYF. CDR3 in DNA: TGTGCCTGGACCCTCAGCAGACTAGCGGGAGGGTTCGCAGATACGCAGTATTTT.

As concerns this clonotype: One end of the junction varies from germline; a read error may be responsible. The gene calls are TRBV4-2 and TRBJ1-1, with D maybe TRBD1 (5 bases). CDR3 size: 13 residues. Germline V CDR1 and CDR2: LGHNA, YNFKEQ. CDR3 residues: CACSQGDAAEAFF. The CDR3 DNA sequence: TGTGCCTGCAGCCAAGGGGACGCGGCTGAAGCTTTCTTC.

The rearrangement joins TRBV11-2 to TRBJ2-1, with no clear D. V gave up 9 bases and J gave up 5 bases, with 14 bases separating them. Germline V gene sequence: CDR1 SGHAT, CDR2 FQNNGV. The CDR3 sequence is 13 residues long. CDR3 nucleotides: TGTGCCAGTTGCTTAGTGTGGGACAATGAGCAGTTCTTC. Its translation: CASCLVWDNEQFF.

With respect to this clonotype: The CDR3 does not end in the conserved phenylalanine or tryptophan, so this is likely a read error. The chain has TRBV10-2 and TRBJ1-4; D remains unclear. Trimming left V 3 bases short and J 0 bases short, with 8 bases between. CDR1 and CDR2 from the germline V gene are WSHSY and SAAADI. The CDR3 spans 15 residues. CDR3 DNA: TGCGCCAGCAGTGACGCAGTTGCAACTAATGAAAAACTGTTTTTA. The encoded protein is CASSDAVATNEKLFL.

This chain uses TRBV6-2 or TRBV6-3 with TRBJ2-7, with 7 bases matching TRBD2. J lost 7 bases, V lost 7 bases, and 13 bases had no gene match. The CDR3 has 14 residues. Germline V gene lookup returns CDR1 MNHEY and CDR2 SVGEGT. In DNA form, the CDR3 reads TGTGCCAGCAAGACAGCGGGAACCCCTACGGAGCAGTACTTC. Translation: CASKTAGTPTEQYF.